At least ten counts were recorded for the clone carrying this T cell receptor beta chain. The antigen is unknown. This record belongs to a study of CD8 T cells in ankylosing spondylitis. Broader study findings: As reported, disease-linked clones showed significant enrichment in matched ankylosing spondylitis synovial fluid. Made up of about eight highly homologous variants, a TCR beta motif appeared characteristic of ankylosing spondylitis blood. Disease-linked clones bore a CD8+ phenotype and were relatively rare in peripheral blood.

With molecular barcodes, quantitative 5'-RACE was used to make the TCR beta libraries. One entry per CDR3 protein results from TCRdb running MiXCR on the 5' RACE reads. This table has about 250,000 distinct CDR3 sequences, roughly 32% appearing once. The CDR3 extends over 13 amino acids. Trimming took 0 bases from V and 9 from J, leaving 12 bases between them. CDR1 is DFQATT, CDR2 SNEGSKA, per germline (reference sequence). The sample taken for sequencing was blood, either unsorted or a sorted T cell fraction (not recorded which). This sequence joins TRBV20-1 and TRBJ2-4, with a weak D call TRBD2 (6 bases). This clonotype originated in a male donor with ankylosing spondylitis or in good health (not recorded which). The CDR3 loop is CSARDTSRPIQYF. The DNA for the CDR3 is TGCAGTGCTAGAGATACTAGCCGGCCCATTCAGTACTTC.